This is a list of T cell receptor beta chains from one sample in a study of T cells in Graves' hyperthyroidism and ophthalmopathy. TCRdb analysed the multiplex PCR reads with MiXCR anew, one entry per CDR3 protein. The table lists some 350,000 distinct CDR3 sequences, 20% to 25% of them singletons, with around four fifths in the top ten. Sequencing was performed on blood. All receptors derive from a man between 50 and 59 years old with Graves' hyperthyroidism. Each CDR3 is given with its conserved first and last residue. D genes are given only for firm matches. Part of the rows lack a size; the others show once, few, many or a class for expanded clones.

j_call | d_call | clone_size | v_call | cdr3_nt | cdr3_aa
TRBJ2-1 | TRBD2 | few | TRBV12-3/TRBV12-4 | TGTGCCAGCAGAAATAGCGGGAAACCCTACAATGAGCAGTTCTTC | CASRNSGKPYNEQFF
TRBJ1-2 | TRBD1 | NA | TRBV3-1 | TGTGCCAGCAGCCAAGATGCACAGGGGGGTTTTGGCTACACCTTC | CASSQDAQGGFGYTF
TRBJ2-1 | TRBD1 | NA | TRBV2 | TGTGCCAGCAGTGGAAGGACAGGTGAATCTTACAATGAGCAGTTCTTC | CASSGRTGESYNEQFF
TRBJ2-5 | TRBD1 | NA | TRBV29-1 | TGCAGCGAGCTACAGGGGGGAGAGACCCAGTACTTC | CSELQGGETQYF
TRBJ2-1 | TRBD2 | few | TRBV20-1 | TGCAGTGCTGGGGAGGGCCTCAATGAGCAGTTCTTC | CSAGEGLNEQFF
TRBJ2-7 | NA | few | TRBV28 | TGTGCCAGCAGAATCAGGGGATTCGAGCAGTACTTC | CASRIRGFEQYF
TRBJ1-4 | NA | NA | TRBV4-1 | TGCGCCAGCAGCAGCGTCCAGGCAACTAATGAAAAACTGTTTTTT | CASSSVQATNEKLFF
TRBJ2-7 | NA | many | TRBV10-3 | TGTGCCATCAGTGAGTCGTACGAGGTTTCCTACGAGCAGTACTTC | CAISESYEVSYEQYF
TRBJ2-1 | NA | few | TRBV7-6 | TGTGCCAGCAGCTTAAATTCGGGAAGCTACAATGAGCAGTTCTTC | CASSLNSGSYNEQFF
TRBJ2-3 | TRBD2 | many | TRBV6-1 | TGTGCCAGCAGTGCAGGACTAGCGGGATACACAGATACGCAGTATTTT | CASSAGLAGYTDTQYF
TRBJ2-7 | NA | many | TRBV20-1 | TGCAGTACCGGAGGGGCCTCCTACGAGCAGTACTTC | CSTGGASYEQYF
TRBJ2-3 | NA | NA | TRBV9 | TGTGCCAGCAGCGTAGAGTTTACAGATACGCAGTATTTT | CASSVEFTDTQYF
TRBJ2-3 | TRBD1 | many | TRBV20-1 | TGCAGTGCTCTACAGGGGGCGATAGATACGCAGTATTTT | CSALQGAIDTQYF
TRBJ2-1 | TRBD2 | NA | TRBV27 | TGTGCCAGCAGTTTACCCGGGACTACCATGAATGAGCAGTTCTTC | CASSLPGTTMNEQFF
TRBJ2-5 | TRBD2 | NA | TRBV19 | TGTGCCAGTAGTACCAGACTAGCGGCAGACCAAGAGACCCAGTACTTC | CASSTRLAADQETQYF
TRBJ2-1 | NA | many | TRBV3-1 | TGTGCCAGCAGCCTATTGGACGGGCGGGAGCAGTTCTTC | CASSLLDGREQFF
TRBJ2-7 | NA | many | TRBV27 | TGTGCCAGCAGTTTATCAACCTTTGGACCTTCCCGGGAGCAGTACTTC | CASSLSTFGPSREQYF
TRBJ2-7 | NA | few | TRBV27 | TGTGCCAGCAGTAAAACAGGGATCTCCTACGAGCAGTACTTC | CASSKTGISYEQYF
TRBJ2-2 | NA | few | TRBV11-2 | TGTGCCAGCAGCTTAGGGTTAACGGACACCGGGGAGCTGTTTTTT | CASSLGLTDTGELFF
TRBJ2-3 | NA | NA | TRBV12-5 | TGTGCTAGTGGGTGGTCCTTCACAGATACGCAGTATTTT | CASGWSFTDTQYF
TRBJ1-3 | NA | few | TRBV12-3/TRBV12-4 | TGTGCCAGCAGTTCCTTCCAGGGAAACACCATATATTTT | CASSSFQGNTIYF
TRBJ2-2 | NA | few | TRBV3-1 | TGTGCCAGCAGCCTCGGGCCGCCCGGGACGCCGCCCGGGGAGCTGTTTTTT | CASSLGPPGTPPGELFF
TRBJ2-5 | TRBD1 | many | TRBV3-1 | TGTGCCAGCAGCCCAGGGACAGGGGGAGGAGAGACCCAGTACTTC | CASSPGTGGGETQYF
TRBJ2-5 | TRBD1 | NA | TRBV5-1 | TGCGCCAGCAGCTTGGGTCATGGGACAGGGGTAGAGACCCAGTACTTC | CASSLGHGTGVETQYF
TRBJ2-7 | TRBD1 | few | TRBV13 | TGTGCCAGCAGCGGGACAGGGTCCGGGCAGTACTTC | CASSGTGSGQYF
TRBJ1-1 | NA | NA | TRBV2 | TGTGCCAGCAGTGAAGTTGTACAGAACACTGAAGCTTTCTTT | CASSEVVQNTEAFF
TRBJ1-4 | NA | once | TRBV6-1 | TGTGCCAGCAGCCCTAGACAGGCAGGGCACGAAAAACTGTTTTTT | CASSPRQAGHEKLFF
TRBJ1-1 | TRBD1 | few | TRBV12-3/TRBV12-4 | TGTGCCAGCAGTCCGGACAGGCGCACTGAAGCTTTCTTT | CASSPDRRTEAFF
TRBJ1-2 | TRBD1 | few | TRBV3-1 | TGTGCCAGCAGCCTCGGGACAGGGGGCACGGCTAACTATGGCTACACCTTC | CASSLGTGGTANYGYTF
TRBJ2-1 | TRBD1 | NA | TRBV27 | TGTGCCAGCAGTTTACTTCTGGGACAGGTCGACAATGAGCAGTTCTTC | CASSLLLGQVDNEQFF
TRBJ2-3 | TRBD2 | few | TRBV4-2 | TGTGCCAGCAGCCAAGACTTAGCGGGAGGGCCTCGGGATACGCAGTATTTT | CASSQDLAGGPRDTQYF
TRBJ2-1 | NA | many | TRBV7-2 | TGTGCCAGCACCGCCGGGACGGTGTACAATGAGCAGTTCTTC | CASTAGTVYNEQFF